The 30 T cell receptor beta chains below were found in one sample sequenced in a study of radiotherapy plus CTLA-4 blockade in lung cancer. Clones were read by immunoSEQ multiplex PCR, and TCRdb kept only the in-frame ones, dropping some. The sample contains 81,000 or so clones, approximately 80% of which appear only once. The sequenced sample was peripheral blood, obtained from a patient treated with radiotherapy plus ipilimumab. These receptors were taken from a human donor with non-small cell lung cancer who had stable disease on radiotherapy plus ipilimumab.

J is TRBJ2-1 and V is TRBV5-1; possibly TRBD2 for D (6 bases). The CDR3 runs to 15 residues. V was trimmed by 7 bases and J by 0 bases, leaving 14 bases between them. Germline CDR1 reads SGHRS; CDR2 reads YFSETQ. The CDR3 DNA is TGCGCCAGCTCCGAGCGGGTGAGCTCCTACAATGAGCAGTTCTTC. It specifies CASSERVSSYNEQFF.

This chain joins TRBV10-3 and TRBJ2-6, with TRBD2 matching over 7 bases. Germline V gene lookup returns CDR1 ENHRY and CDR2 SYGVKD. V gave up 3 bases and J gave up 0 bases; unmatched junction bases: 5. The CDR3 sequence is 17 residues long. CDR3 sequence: CAISDPGRPSGANVLTF. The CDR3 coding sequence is TGTGCCATCAGTGATCCCGGGAGGCCCTCTGGGGCCAACGTCCTGACTTTC.

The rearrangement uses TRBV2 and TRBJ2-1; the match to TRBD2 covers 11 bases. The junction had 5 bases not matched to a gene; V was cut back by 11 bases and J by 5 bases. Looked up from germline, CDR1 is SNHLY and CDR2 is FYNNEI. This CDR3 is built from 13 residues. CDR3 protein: CARGSGRDNEQFF. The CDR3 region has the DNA TGTGCCCGGGGTAGCGGGAGGGACAATGAGCAGTTCTTC.

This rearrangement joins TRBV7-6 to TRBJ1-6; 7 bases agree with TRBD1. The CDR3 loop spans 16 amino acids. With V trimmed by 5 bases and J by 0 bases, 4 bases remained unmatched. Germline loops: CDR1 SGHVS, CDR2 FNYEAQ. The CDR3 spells CASSKGQSSYNSPLHF. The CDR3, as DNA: TGTGCCAGCAGCAAGGGACAGAGCTCCTATAATTCACCCCTCCACTTT.

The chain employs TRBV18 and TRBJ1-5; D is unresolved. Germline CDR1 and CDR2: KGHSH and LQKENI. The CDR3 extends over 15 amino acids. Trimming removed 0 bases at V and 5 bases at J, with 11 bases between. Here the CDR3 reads CASSPPSSRYQPQHF. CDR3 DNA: TGTGCCAGCTCACCACCATCGAGCCGGTATCAGCCCCAGCATTTT.

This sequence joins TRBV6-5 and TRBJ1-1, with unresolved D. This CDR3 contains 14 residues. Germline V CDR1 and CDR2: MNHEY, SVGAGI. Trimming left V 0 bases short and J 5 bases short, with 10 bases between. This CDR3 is CASSYSRTRTEAFF. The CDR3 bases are TGTGCCAGCAGTTACTCACGGACGAGAACTGAAGCTTTCTTT.

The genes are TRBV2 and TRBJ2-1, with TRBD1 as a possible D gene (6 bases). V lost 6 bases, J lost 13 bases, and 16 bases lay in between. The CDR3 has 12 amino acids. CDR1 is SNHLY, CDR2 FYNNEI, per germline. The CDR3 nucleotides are TGTGCCAGCAGCTCAGGGGACCCTCATCAGTTCTTC. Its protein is CASSSGDPHQFF. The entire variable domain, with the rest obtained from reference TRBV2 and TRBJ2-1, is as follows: EPEVTQTPSHQVTQMGQEVILRCVPISNHLYFYWYRQILGQKVEFLVSFYNNEISEKSEIFDDQFSVERPDGSNFTLKIRSTKLEDSAMYFCASSSGDPHQFFGPGTRLTVL.

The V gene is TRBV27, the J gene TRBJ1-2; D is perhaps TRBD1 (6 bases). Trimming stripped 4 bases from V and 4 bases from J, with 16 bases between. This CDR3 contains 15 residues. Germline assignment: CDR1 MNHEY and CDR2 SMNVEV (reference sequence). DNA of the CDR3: TGTGCCAGCAGTTATACCCGAGGGGGACGCTATGGCTACACCTTC. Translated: CASSYTRGGRYGYTF.

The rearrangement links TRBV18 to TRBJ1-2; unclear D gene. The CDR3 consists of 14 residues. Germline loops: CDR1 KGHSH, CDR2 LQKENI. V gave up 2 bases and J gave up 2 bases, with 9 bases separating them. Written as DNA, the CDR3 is TGTGCCAGCTCACCATCAGGCTACAACTATGGCTACACCTTC. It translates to CASSPSGYNYGYTF.

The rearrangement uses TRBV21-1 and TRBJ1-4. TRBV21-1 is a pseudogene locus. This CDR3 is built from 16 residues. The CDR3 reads CASSKASGLRNEKLFF. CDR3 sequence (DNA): TGTGCCAGCAGCAAAGCCAGCGGACTGAGGAATGAAAAACTGTTTTTT.

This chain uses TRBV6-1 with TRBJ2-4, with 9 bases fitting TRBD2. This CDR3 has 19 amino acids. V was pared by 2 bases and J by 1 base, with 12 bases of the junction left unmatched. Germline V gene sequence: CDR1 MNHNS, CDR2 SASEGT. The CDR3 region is CASSEYERAGGPAKNIQYF. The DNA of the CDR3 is TGTGCCAGCAGTGAATATGAGAGGGCGGGAGGGCCGGCCAAAAACATTCAGTACTTC.

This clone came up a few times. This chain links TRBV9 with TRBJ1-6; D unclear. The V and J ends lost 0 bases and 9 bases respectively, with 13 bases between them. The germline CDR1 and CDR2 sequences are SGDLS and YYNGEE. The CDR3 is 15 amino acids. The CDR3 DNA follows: TGTGCCAGCAGCGTAGGTGGACCTGAGGGTTCACCCCTCCACTTT. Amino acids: CASSVGGPEGSPLHF.

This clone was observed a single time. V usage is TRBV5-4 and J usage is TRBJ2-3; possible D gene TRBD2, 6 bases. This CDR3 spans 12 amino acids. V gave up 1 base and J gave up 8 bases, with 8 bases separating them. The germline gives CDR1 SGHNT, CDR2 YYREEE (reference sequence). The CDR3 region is CASSLPGVTQYF. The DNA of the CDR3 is TGTGCCAGCAGCTTGCCGGGGGTTACGCAGTATTTT. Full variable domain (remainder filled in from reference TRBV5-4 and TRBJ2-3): ETGVTQSPTHLIKTRGQQVTLRCSSQSGHNTVSWYQQALGQGPQFIFQYYREEENGRGNFPPRFSGLQFPNYSSELNVNALELDDSALYLCASSLPGVTQYFGPGTRLTVL.

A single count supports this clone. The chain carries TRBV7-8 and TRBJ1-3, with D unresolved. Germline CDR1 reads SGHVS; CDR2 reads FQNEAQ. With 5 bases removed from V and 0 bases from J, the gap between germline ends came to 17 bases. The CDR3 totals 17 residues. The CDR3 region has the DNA TGTGCCAGCAGCCCGAAGCCCTTGGGGATCTCTGGAAACACCATATATTTT. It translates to CASSPKPLGISGNTIYF. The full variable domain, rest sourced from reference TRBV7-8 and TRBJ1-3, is GAGVSQSPRYKVAKRGQDVALRCDPISGHVSLFWYQQALGQGPEFLTYFQNEAQLDKSGLPSDRFFAERPEGSVSTLKIQRTQQEDSAVYLCASSPKPLGISGNTIYFGEGSWLTVV.

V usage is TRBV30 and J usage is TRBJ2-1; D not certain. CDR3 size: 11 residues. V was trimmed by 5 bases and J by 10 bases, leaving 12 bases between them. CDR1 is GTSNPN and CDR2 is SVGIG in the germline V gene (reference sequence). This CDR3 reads CAWGPRAEQFF. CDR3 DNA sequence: TGTGCCTGGGGGCCCCGGGCCGAGCAGTTCTTC.

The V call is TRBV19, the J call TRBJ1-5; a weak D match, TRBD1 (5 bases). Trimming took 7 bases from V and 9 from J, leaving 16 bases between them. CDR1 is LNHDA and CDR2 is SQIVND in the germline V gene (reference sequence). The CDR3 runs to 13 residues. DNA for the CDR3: TGTGCCAGTACTCTGGACCCGCAGGGGCCCCAGCATTTT. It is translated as CASTLDPQGPQHF.

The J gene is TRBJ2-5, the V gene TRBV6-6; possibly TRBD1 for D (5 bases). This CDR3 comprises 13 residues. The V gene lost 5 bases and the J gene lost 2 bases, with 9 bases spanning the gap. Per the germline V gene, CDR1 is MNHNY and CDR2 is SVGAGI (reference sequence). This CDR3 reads CASSETDQETQYF. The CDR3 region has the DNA TGTGCCAGCAGTGAGACAGATCAAGAGACCCAGTACTTC.

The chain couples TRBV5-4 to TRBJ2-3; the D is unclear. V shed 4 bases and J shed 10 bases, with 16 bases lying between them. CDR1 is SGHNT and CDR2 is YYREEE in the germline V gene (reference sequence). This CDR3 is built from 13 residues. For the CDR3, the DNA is TGTGCCAGCAGCATAACAAGGGTTGGTGCGCAGTATTTT. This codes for CASSITRVGAQYF.

The CDR3 DNA sequence: TGTGCCAGCTCACCAGACCGGAGCTCTGGAAACACCATATATTTT. Protein: CASSPDRSSGNTIYF. V usage is TRBV18 and J usage is TRBJ1-3; D gene unclear. Germline CDR1 is KGHSH and CDR2 is LQKENI. V was cut by 2 bases and J by 0 bases, with 8 bases left in between. This CDR3 contains 15 residues.

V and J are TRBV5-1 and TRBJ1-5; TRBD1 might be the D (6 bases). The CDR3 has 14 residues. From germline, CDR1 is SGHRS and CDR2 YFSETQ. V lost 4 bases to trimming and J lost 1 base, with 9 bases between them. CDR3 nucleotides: TGCGCCAGCAGCGAAACAGGGAGCAATCAGCCCCAGCATTTT. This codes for CASSETGSNQPQHF. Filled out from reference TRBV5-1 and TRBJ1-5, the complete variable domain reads KAGVTQTPRYLIKTRGQQVTLSCSPISGHRSVSWYQQTPGQGLQFLFEYFSETQRNKGNFPGRFSGRQFSNSRSEMNVSTLELGDSALYLCASSETGSNQPQHFGDGTRLSIL.

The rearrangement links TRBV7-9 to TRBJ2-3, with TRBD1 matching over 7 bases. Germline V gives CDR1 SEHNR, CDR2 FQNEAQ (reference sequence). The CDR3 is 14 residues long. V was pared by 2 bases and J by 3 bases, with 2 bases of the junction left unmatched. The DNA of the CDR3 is TGTGCCAGCAGCTTACAGGACAGGACAGATACGCAGTATTTT. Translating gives CASSLQDRTDTQYF.

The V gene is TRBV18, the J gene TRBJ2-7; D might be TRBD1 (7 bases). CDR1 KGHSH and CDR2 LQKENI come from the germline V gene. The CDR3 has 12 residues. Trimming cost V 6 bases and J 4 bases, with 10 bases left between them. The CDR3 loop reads CASSPGGYEQYF. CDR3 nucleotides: TGTGCCAGCTCCCCAGGGGGGTACGAGCAGTACTTC.

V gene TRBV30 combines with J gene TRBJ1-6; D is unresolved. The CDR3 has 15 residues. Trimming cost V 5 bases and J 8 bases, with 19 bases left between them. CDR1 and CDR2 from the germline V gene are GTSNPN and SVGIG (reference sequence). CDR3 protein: CAWDEEAHNYSPLHF. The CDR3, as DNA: TGTGCCTGGGATGAGGAGGCGCACAATTATTCACCCCTCCACTTT.

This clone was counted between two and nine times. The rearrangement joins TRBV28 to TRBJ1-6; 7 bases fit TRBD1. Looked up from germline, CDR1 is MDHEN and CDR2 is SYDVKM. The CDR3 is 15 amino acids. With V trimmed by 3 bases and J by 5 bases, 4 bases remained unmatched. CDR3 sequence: CASSLAGTDNSPLHF. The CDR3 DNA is TGTGCCAGCAGTTTGGCCGGGACAGATAATTCACCCCTCCACTTT. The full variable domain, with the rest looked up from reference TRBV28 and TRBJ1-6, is DVKVTQSSRYLVKRTGEKVFLECVQDMDHENMFWYRQDPGLGLRLIYFSYDVKMKEKGDIPEGYSVSREKKERFSLILESASTNQTSMYLCASSLAGTDNSPLHFGNGTRLTVT.

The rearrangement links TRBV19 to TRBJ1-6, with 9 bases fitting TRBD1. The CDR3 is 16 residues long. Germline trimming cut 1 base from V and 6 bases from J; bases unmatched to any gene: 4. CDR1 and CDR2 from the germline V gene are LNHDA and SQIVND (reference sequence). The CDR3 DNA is TGTGCCAGTAGTATAGGGACAGGGGACGGTAATTCACCCCTCCACTTT. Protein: CASSIGTGDGNSPLHF.

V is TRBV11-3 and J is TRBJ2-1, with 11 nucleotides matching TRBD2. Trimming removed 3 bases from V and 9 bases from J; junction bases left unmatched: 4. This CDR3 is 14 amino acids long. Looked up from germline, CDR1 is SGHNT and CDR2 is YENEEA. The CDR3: CASSFIAGGGEQFF. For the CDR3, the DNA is TGTGCCAGCAGCTTCATAGCGGGAGGGGGTGAGCAGTTCTTC.

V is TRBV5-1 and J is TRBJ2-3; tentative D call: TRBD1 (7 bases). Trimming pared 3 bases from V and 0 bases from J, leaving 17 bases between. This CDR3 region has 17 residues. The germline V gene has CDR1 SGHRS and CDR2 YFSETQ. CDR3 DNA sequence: TGCGCCAGCAGCTGGTCAGGGGGGTACTCTAGCACAGATACGCAGTATTTT. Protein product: CASSWSGGYSSTDTQYF.

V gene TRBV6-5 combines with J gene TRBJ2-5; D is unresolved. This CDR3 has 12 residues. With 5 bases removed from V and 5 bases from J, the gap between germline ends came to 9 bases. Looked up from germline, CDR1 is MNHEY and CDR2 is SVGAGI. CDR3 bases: TGTGCCAGCAGTAGGGTCGGGGAGACCCAGTACTTC. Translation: CASSRVGETQYF.

The CDR3 region is CASSSRRPNEQFF. The CDR3 region has the DNA TGTGCCAGCAGCTCCCGACGGCCCAATGAGCAGTTCTTC. The V and J genes are TRBV7-2 and TRBJ2-1; the D is unclear. The ends were cut back, 4 bases at V and 6 bases at J, with 10 bases in the middle. The CDR3 spans 13 residues. CDR1 and CDR2 from the germline V gene are SGHTA and FQGNSA.

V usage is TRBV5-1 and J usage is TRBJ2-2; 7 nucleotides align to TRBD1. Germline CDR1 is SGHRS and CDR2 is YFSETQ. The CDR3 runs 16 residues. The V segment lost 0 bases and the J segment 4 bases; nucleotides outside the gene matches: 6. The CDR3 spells CASSLERGLPTGELFF. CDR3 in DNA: TGCGCCAGCAGCTTGGAGAGGGGGCTCCCCACCGGGGAGCTGTTTTTT.